The 4 T cell receptor beta chains below all came from one sample that was sequenced in a study of cytomegalovirus exposure and HLA in healthy donors. PCR involved 60 Vbeta and 13 Jbeta primers. The table came from immunoSEQ multiplex PCR; TCRdb's copy has only in-frame clones and leaves some out. The table lists about 110,000 clones, about three quarters of them singletons. The sequenced sample consisted of PBMCs. Receptors originate from an older woman in good health and CMV-seropositive.

The chain couples TRBV18 to TRBJ2-1, with 11 bases fitting TRBD2. The CDR3 spans 14 residues. Germline CDR1 KGHSH, CDR2 LQKENI. The V segment lost 3 bases and the J segment 6 bases; nucleotides outside the gene matches: 1. This CDR3 reads CASSPTSGSNEQFF. CDR3 DNA: TGTGCCAGCTCACCTACTAGCGGGAGCAATGAGCAGTTCTTC.

The chain employs TRBV4-1 and TRBJ2-5; possible D gene TRBD1, 5 bases. The DNA end lines up better with TRBJ2-7; the J call may be wrong. Germline V gives CDR1 MGHRA, CDR2 YSYEKL. There are 17 residues in the CDR3. The CDR3 sequence is CASSPSPQGRVKDEQYF. The DNA for the CDR3 is TGCGCCAGCAGCCCTTCGCCTCAGGGCCGCGTCAAGGACGAGCAGTACTTC.

The genes are TRBV19 and TRBJ2-2; D might be TRBD2 (6 bases). The V end lost 1 base, the J end lost 5 bases, and 14 bases lay between the germline ends. The CDR3 is 16 amino acids. Germline values: CDR1 LNHDA, CDR2 SQIVND (reference sequence). The CDR3 loop is CASSIVADQPTGELFF. The CDR3 DNA reads as TGTGCCAGTAGTATAGTAGCGGACCAACCAACCGGGGAGCTGTTTTTT.

The chain couples TRBV2 to TRBJ1-2; weak D call: TRBD1 (5 bases). The germline V and J ends were trimmed by 7 bases and 0 bases, with 9 bases remaining between them. The CDR3 sequence is 13 residues long. The germline gives CDR1 SNHLY, CDR2 FYNNEI. The CDR3, as DNA: TGTGCCAGCAATGGACAAGCTAACTATGGCTACACCTTC. It codes for CASNGQANYGYTF. The variable domain in full, completed from reference TRBV2 and TRBJ1-2, reads EPEVTQTPSHQVTQMGQEVILRCVPISNHLYFYWYRQILGQKVEFLVSFYNNEISEKSEIFDDQFSVERPDGSNFTLKIRSTKLEDSAMYFCASNGQANYGYTFGSGTRLTVV.